Sequencing of this T cell receptor (beta chain) was carried out in a study of cytomegalovirus exposure and HLA in healthy donors. Points from the study as a whole: The listing of 160 or so TCR beta chains classed them as cytomegalovirus-associated.

Of note for this clone: Its antigen is still unknown.

Sequenced by immunoSEQ multiplex PCR; TCRdb stores in-frame clones only, minus some. The table lists over 200,000 clones, approximately 80% of them singletons, with over 12% in the top ten. The source is a woman aged 25-40 years in good health and CMV-seropositive. Sequencing was performed on PBMCs.

The CDR3 loop is CASSVESGQTQVGQYF. CDR3 coding DNA: TGTGCCAGCAGTGTTGAGTCCGGCCAGACCCAGGTTGGGCAGTATTTT. This rearrangement joins TRBV2 to TRBJ2-3; D gene ambiguous. There are 16 residues in the CDR3. The germline gives CDR1 SNHLY, CDR2 FYNNEI. The germline V and J ends were trimmed by 4 bases and 11 bases, with 25 bases remaining between them.